The rows below give T cell receptor beta chains drawn from one sample of a study of cytomegalovirus exposure and HLA in healthy donors. Data came from immunoSEQ multiplex PCR; TCRdb stores just in-frame clones and leaves some out. Of more than 110,000 clones listed, 65% to 85% are singletons. The specimen sequenced was PBMCs. These receptors originate from a young man in good health and CMV-seronegative. CDR3s include the opening cysteine and the closing phenylalanine or tryptophan. Each record gives: V gene, clone size, J gene, D gene, CDR3 DNA, CDR3 protein. D genes are given only for firm matches. Clone size appears in some rows only: once, few, many, or a class for an expanded clone.

TRBV7-3	once	TRBJ2-1	NA	TGTGCCAGCAGCGGACTTGGGGGGGCCTTTTACAATGAGCAGTTCTTC	CASSGLGGAFYNEQFF
TRBV20-1	NA	TRBJ1-1	NA	TGCAGTGCTACAGGGGACACTGAAGCTTTCTTT	CSATGDTEAFF
TRBV7-3	NA	TRBJ2-5	TRBD1	TGTGCCAGCAGTCCTACAGGGGTACCGGAGACCCAGTACTTC	CASSPTGVPETQYF
TRBV12-5	NA	TRBJ1-2	NA	TGTGCTAGTGGTCCCACCCCGGGGGATGGCTACACCTTC	CASGPTPGDGYTF
TRBV6-5	NA	TRBJ2-5	NA	TGTGCCAGCAGTAAACTAGCTACGGAGACCCAGTACTTC	CASSKLATETQYF
TRBV6-1	NA	TRBJ2-3	NA	TGTGCCAGCAGGGAAGGTACGCAGGCATGGGGCACAGATACGCAGTATTTT	CASREGTQAWGTDTQYF
TRBV6-6	NA	TRBJ2-5	NA	TGTGCCAGCTCTCAGTTAACCGAGACCCAGTACTTC	CASSQLTETQYF
TRBV9	once	TRBJ1-4	NA	TGTGCCAGCAGCGTAAGGGGAGGGAGTAATGAAAAACTGTTTTTT	CASSVRGGSNEKLFF
TRBV7-9	once	TRBJ2-5	TRBD1	TGTGCCAGCAGCAGGGACAGGGAAGAGACCCAGTACTTC	CASSRDREETQYF
TRBV6-1	NA	TRBJ1-1	NA	TGTGCCAGCAGGTTAGGGGTTGAAGCTTTCTTT	CASRLGVEAFF
TRBV5-4	NA	TRBJ2-2	NA	TGTGCCAGCAGTTCCGCCCTAGAGGGCGCCGGGGAGCTGTTTTTT	CASSSALEGAGELFF
TRBV6-5	NA	TRBJ1-6	TRBD1	TGTGCCAGCAGACCCCAGGGGGCGCCTAATTCACCCCTCCACTTT	CASRPQGAPNSPLHF
TRBV25-1	NA	TRBJ2-4	TRBD1	TGTGCCAGCAGTGCACAGGGGAGAGGGGACATTCAGTACTTC	CASSAQGRGDIQYF
TRBV28	NA	TRBJ2-3	NA	TGTGCCAGCAATTTCCTAGCAGAAGGGGGTTTAAGCACAGATACGCAGTATTTT	CASNFLAEGGLSTDTQYF
TRBV27	NA	TRBJ1-1	NA	TGTGCCAGCAGTTTAGGGGGGGCGTTCACTGAAGCTTTCTTT	CASSLGGAFTEAFF
TRBV7-9	NA	TRBJ2-5	NA	TGTGCCAGCAGCTTAGCTTCGTACCAAGAGACCCAGTACTTC	CASSLASYQETQYF
TRBV27	once	TRBJ1-2	TRBD1	TGTGCCAGCAGTCCAAAGGGGGCAGGGACCCACTATGGCTACACCTTC	CASSPKGAGTHYGYTF
TRBV27	NA	TRBJ1-4	NA	TGTGCCAGCAGTTTATACAGGGCTAATGAAAAACTGTTTTTT	CASSLYRANEKLFF
TRBV6-6	NA	TRBJ1-2	TRBD1	TGTGCCAGCAGTCCCCTTGGACAGGATCCTTACGAGGGCTACACCTTC	CASSPLGQDPYEGYTF
TRBV6-4	NA	TRBJ1-1	NA	TGTGCCAGCAGAAGGACAGCACGTGAACCCACTGAAGCTTTCTTT	CASRRTAREPTEAFF
TRBV6-6	NA	TRBJ2-3	NA	TGTGCCAGCAGCCAGGGGGATACGCAGTATTTT	CASSQGDTQYF
TRBV6-5	NA	TRBJ1-2	NA	TGTGCCAGCAGCAGAACCGGACCGGGGGGCTACACCTTC	CASSRTGPGGYTF
TRBV4-3	few	TRBJ2-3	TRBD2	TGCGCCAGCAGCCCACAGCGGGGGCAGGATACGCAGTATTTT	CASSPQRGQDTQYF
TRBV6-5	NA	TRBJ2-3	NA	TGTGCCAGCAGTTACGGGCAGGAAACAGATACGCAGTATTTT	CASSYGQETDTQYF
TRBV11-2	NA	TRBJ2-7	NA	TGTGCCAGCAGCCTTGACCGGGACGGGAGCTACGAGCAGTACTTC	CASSLDRDGSYEQYF
TRBV9	NA	TRBJ1-2	TRBD1	TGTGCCAGCAGCCTACAAACGGGACAGGGGGCAATTAACTATGGCTACACCTTC	CASSLQTGQGAINYGYTF
TRBV7-2	once	TRBJ1-2	NA	TGTGCCAGCAGCGTAGACCCAGGGGACTATGGCTACACCTTC	CASSVDPGDYGYTF
TRBV4-3	NA	TRBJ1-2	TRBD1	TGCGCCAGCAGCCGGGACAGAACAAATAACTATGGCTACACCTTC	CASSRDRTNNYGYTF
TRBV7-9	few	TRBJ2-7	NA	TGTGCCAGCAGCTTACAGGGTTACGAGCAGTACTTC	CASSLQGYEQYF
TRBV27	NA	TRBJ2-7	NA	TGTGCCAGCAGTCCAGACAACTCCTACGAGCAGTACTTC	CASSPDNSYEQYF
TRBV30	NA	TRBJ2-5	TRBD1	TGTGCCTGGAGTGCCGGGACAGTCGTGACCCAGTACTTC	CAWSAGTVVTQYF
TRBV27	NA	TRBJ1-6	TRBD1	TGTGCCAGCAGTTTTGGGACAGGGCCTAATCTCTCCTATAATTCACCCCTCCACTTT	CASSFGTGPNLSYNSPLHF
TRBV6-6	few	TRBJ1-5	TRBD1	TGTGCCAGCAACACACAGGGGAAAAATCAGCCCCAGCATTTT	CASNTQGKNQPQHF